This TCR beta chain was sequenced during a study of T-cell reconstitution after alpha-beta-depleted transplantation in children. The sample holds a few counts of this clonotype. This CDR3 is 14 amino acids long. V was pared by 5 bases and J by 3 bases, with 7 bases of the junction left unmatched. Germline V CDR1 and CDR2: SNHLY, FYNNEI. Unique molecular identifiers were incorporated into the prepared TCRbeta library. TCRdb redid the calling of the PCR reads with MiXCR, one entry per CDR3 protein. The table lists fewer than 1 million distinct CDR3 sequences, 15% to 20% of them singletons. This chain uses TRBV2 with TRBJ2-7, with TRBD1 identical over 7 bases. This material consisted of PBMCs, mostly from graft donor cells, taken 360 days after TCRalphabeta/CD19-depleted stem cell transplant. The TCR comes from a male patient between 10 and 17 years old who had a stem cell transplant for acute lymphoblastic leukemia, so the T cells may come from the graft donor. The CDR3 sequence: CASSRQGSHYEQYF. Written as DNA, the CDR3 is TGTGCCAGCAGTAGACAGGGTTCCCACTACGAGCAGTACTTC.